Presented here are 14 T cell receptor beta chains from one specimen sequenced in a study of shared clonotypes between healthy human individuals. The protocol was immunoSEQ multiplex PCR, while the TCRdb copy is restricted to in-frame clones and leaves out a portion. Of about 820,000 clones listed, around 92% are singletons. Positive CCR7 selection of CD45RO-negative cells yielded the naive CD8 cells, and terminally differentiated effector memory CD45RA+ cells were excluded. The sample consisted of naive CD8+ T cells sorted from blood. These receptors were collected from a man younger than 40 in good health.

The chain carries TRBV11-3 and TRBJ2-1; D uncertain. The V and J ends lost 1 base and 2 bases respectively, with 12 bases between them. The CDR3 runs 16 residues. Germline CDR1 SGHNT, CDR2 YENEEA. In DNA form, the CDR3 reads TGTGCCAGCAGCTTAGGCGAGCGATCAACCTACAATGAGCAGTTCTTC. It codes for CASSLGERSTYNEQFF.

The rearrangement joins TRBV4-1 to TRBJ2-3; D is possibly TRBD2 (7 bases). The CDR3 runs 14 residues. CDR1 is MGHRA, CDR2 YSYEKL, per germline. V shed 4 bases and J shed 6 bases, with 14 bases lying between them. The CDR3 DNA reads as TGCGCCAGCAGCCCAGGACTAGGGGGTGATACGCAGTATTTT. As protein: CASSPGLGGDTQYF.

In nucleotides, the CDR3 is TGTGCCAGCTCCGGGAGGACCAATGAGCAGTTCTTC. Protein sequence: CASSGRTNEQFF. This chain joins TRBV27 and TRBJ2-1; 7 bases agree with TRBD2. Germline assignment: CDR1 MNHEY and CDR2 SMNVEV (reference sequence). The CDR3 length is 12 residues. With 8 bases clipped from V and 6 bases from J, the junction kept 4 bases outside the gene matches.

V usage is TRBV29-1 and J usage is TRBJ1-1; 7 nucleotides match TRBD1. Germline lookup yields CDR1 SQVTM and CDR2 ANQGSEA. V shed 6 bases, J shed 2 bases, and the junction held 6 bases outside the gene matches. The CDR3 is 13 amino acids. The CDR3 sequence is CSVRGQHNTEAFF. CDR3 DNA sequence: TGCAGCGTCAGGGGACAGCATAACACTGAAGCTTTCTTT. Combining the CDR3 with reference TRBV29-1 and TRBJ1-1 gives the whole variable domain SAVISQKPSRDICQRGTSLTIQCQVDSQVTMMFWYRQQPGQSLTLIATANQGSEATYESGFVIDKFPISRPNLTFSTLTVSNMSPEDSSIYLCSVRGQHNTEAFFGQGTRLTVV.

The rearrangement uses TRBV16 and TRBJ2-1, with a possible D match to TRBD1 (5 bases). Per the germline V gene, CDR1 is KGHSY and CDR2 is FQNENV. CDR3 length equals 15 residues. V was trimmed by 1 base and J by 4 bases, leaving 11 bases between them. The CDR3 bases are TGTGCCAGCAGCCAATTTTCGACAGCGTACAATGAGCAGTTCTTC. It yields the protein CASSQFSTAYNEQFF.

The V call is TRBV19, the J call TRBJ2-7; unclear D gene. CDR3 length equals 15 residues. V dropped 3 bases and J dropped 6 bases, with 18 bases sitting between them. Germline values: CDR1 LNHDA, CDR2 SQIVND (reference sequence). CDR3 loop: CASSISWTDGPEQYF. As DNA, the CDR3 is TGTGCCAGTAGTATCTCCTGGACCGACGGCCCCGAGCAGTACTTC.

The rearrangement uses TRBV2 and TRBJ1-1; D unresolved. The V end lost 6 bases, the J end lost 0 bases, and 14 bases lay between the germline ends. Germline-derived CDR1 and CDR2 are SNHLY and FYNNEI. The CDR3 loop spans 15 amino acids. The CDR3: CASSTPVEMNTEAFF. The DNA for the CDR3 is TGTGCCAGCAGCACCCCCGTGGAAATGAACACTGAAGCTTTCTTT.

This clone appeared a single time. V usage is TRBV30 and J usage is TRBJ2-7; D call uncertain. Germline CDR1 GTSNPN, CDR2 SVGIG (reference sequence). Between the trimmed V and J ends, which lost 2 bases and 2 bases, there was a span of 16 bases. The CDR3 length is 15 residues. CDR3 protein: CAWSSLIGLAYEQYF. CDR3 in DNA: TGTGCCTGGAGTTCCCTTATCGGGCTAGCCTACGAGCAGTACTTC. The whole variable domain, remainder taken from reference TRBV30 and TRBJ2-7, is SQTIHQWPATLVQPVGSPLSLECTVEGTSNPNLYWYRQAAGRGLQLLFYSVGIGQISSEVPQNLSASRPQDRQFILSSKKLLLSDSGFYLCAWSSLIGLAYEQYFGPGTRLTVT.

As concerns this clone: One end of the junction does not line up with germline, which may come from a read error. The chain employs TRBV7-7 and TRBJ2-1, with TRBD2 matching 9 bases. CDR3 length equals 15 residues. Germline lookup yields CDR1 SSHAT and CDR2 FNYEAQ (reference sequence). In DNA form, the CDR3 reads TGTGCTAGCAGCTTATCGAAGACTAGCGGCGATGAGCAGTTCTTC. Amino acid sequence: CASSLSKTSGDEQFF.

V usage is TRBV27 and J usage is TRBJ2-7, with unresolved D. The CDR3 spans 13 residues. CDR1 is MNHEY, CDR2 SMNVEV, per germline (reference sequence). V was cut by 2 bases and J by 6 bases, with 11 bases left in between. DNA of the CDR3: TGTGCCAGCAGTTTACAGGCCCCTGCCGAGCAGTACTTC. This encodes CASSLQAPAEQYF.

This clone was recorded only once. A read error is possible here, since a much larger clone lies one base away. The chain carries TRBV5-4 and TRBJ2-2; tentatively, D is TRBD2 (5 bases). Germline-derived CDR1 and CDR2 are SGHNT and YYREEE (reference sequence). Trimming stripped 4 bases from V and 4 bases from J, with 5 bases between. The CDR3 covers 12 residues. CDR3 sequence reads: CASSEGTGELFF. Here the CDR3 DNA reads TGTGCCAGCAGCGAGGGCACCGGGGAGCTGTTTTTT.

CDR3 nucleotides: TGTGCCTGGAGTGCCACGGGGGAGACCCAGTACTTC. This codes for CAWSATGETQYF. The V call is TRBV30, the J call TRBJ2-5, with TRBD2 as a possible D gene (5 bases). Germline lookup yields CDR1 GTSNPN and CDR2 SVGIG (reference sequence). V was trimmed by 1 base and J by 5 bases, leaving 8 bases between them. The CDR3 runs 12 residues. Supplemented by reference TRBV30 and TRBJ2-5, the full variable domain reads SQTIHQWPATLVQPVGSPLSLECTVEGTSNPNLYWYRQAAGRGLQLLFYSVGIGQISSEVPQNLSASRPQDRQFILSSKKLLLSDSGFYLCAWSATGETQYFGPGTRLLVL.

The V call is TRBV5-1, the J call TRBJ2-7; tentatively, D is TRBD2 (6 bases). Germline CDR1 SGHRS, CDR2 YFSETQ. This CDR3 has 15 amino acids. V lost 3 bases to trimming and J lost 3 bases, with 16 bases between them. The CDR3 protein is CASSWASGGGYEQYF. The CDR3 nucleotides are TGCGCCAGCAGCTGGGCCTCCGGGGGTGGCTACGAGCAGTACTTC.

Regarding this clone: A junction end diverges from the germline sequence, so it may reflect a read error. The genes are TRBV27 and TRBJ2-1; 9 bases align to TRBD2. This CDR3 has 15 amino acids. Germline loops: CDR1 MNHEY, CDR2 SMNVEV (reference sequence). Here the CDR3 reads CATSQVGSGRYEQFF. The CDR3 coding sequence is TGTGCCACCAGTCAGGTGGGTAGCGGGAGATATGAGCAGTTCTTC.